This T cell receptor (beta chain) was sequenced in a study of a mutant IDH1 vaccine in newly diagnosed glioma. Indicated time point: week 5, during vaccination. Each vaccine dose was 300 ug of mutant IDH1 20-mer peptide, with topical imiquimod. Each tumor in the donors was a new WHO grade 3 or 4 astrocytoma, IDH1-mutant and ATRX-lost. The CDR3 contains 13 residues. Germline V gene sequence: CDR1 SQVTM, CDR2 ANQGSEA. V lost 4 bases, J lost 7 bases, and 17 bases lay in between. Study-wide findings and caveats: Among top peripheral T cell clonotypes, changes seemed unrelated to pseudoprogression.

TCRdb's copy holds only in-frame clones and misses some; the assay was immunoSEQ multiplex PCR. The table shows 50,000 to 65,000 clones, with approximately 82% occurring only once. This clone was seen once. Its target is not known. This TCR came from a man aged 30 to 45 with glioma. The chain links TRBV29-1 to TRBJ2-7, with D tentatively TRBD1 (5 bases). The material was PBMCs, obtained from a glioma patient whose treatment included an IDH1 peptide vaccine. The CDR3 region is CSVGADSAGEQYF. As DNA, the CDR3 is TGCAGCGTTGGGGCCGACTCAGCAGGGGAGCAGTACTTC.